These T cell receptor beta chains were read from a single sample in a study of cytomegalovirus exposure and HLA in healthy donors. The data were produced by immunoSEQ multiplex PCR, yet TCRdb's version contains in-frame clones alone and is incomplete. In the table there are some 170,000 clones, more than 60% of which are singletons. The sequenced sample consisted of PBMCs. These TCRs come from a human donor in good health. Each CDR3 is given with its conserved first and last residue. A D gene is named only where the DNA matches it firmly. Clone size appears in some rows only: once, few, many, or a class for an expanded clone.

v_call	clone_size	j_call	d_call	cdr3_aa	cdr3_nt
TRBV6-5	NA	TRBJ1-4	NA	CASSYGRNEKLFF	TGTGCCAGCAGTTACGGCCGTAATGAAAAACTGTTTTTT
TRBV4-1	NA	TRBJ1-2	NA	CASSQVDFVGGTINYGYTF	TGCGCCAGCAGCCAAGTGGACTTCGTTGGAGGGACTATTAACTATGGCTACACCTTC
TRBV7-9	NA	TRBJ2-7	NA	CASSWEVTSYEQYF	TGTGCCAGCAGCTGGGAGGTTACCAGCTACGAGCAGTACTTC
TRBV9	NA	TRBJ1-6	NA	CASSPENSPLHF	TGTGCCAGCAGCCCGGAGAATTCACCCCTCCACTTT
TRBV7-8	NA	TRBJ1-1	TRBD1	CASSPGTGSTEAFF	TGTGCCAGCAGCCCAGGGACAGGGAGCACTGAAGCTTTCTTT
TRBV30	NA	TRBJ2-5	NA	CAWSVRGRGQETQYF	TGTGCCTGGAGTGTTCGGGGCAGGGGTCAAGAGACCCAGTACTTC
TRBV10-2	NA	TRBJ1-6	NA	CASSDREDSPLHF	TGCGCCAGCAGTGACCGAGAGGATTCACCCCTCCACTTT
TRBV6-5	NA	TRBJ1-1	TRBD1	CASSPDRDGTEAFF	TGTGCCAGCAGCCCCGACAGGGACGGTACTGAAGCTTTCTTT
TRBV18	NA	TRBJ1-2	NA	CASSPPSQGPNYGYTF	TGTGCCAGCTCACCACCGAGTCAGGGGCCTAACTATGGCTACACCTTC
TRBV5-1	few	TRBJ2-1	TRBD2	CASSFYERGGFGEQFF	TGCGCCAGCAGCTTCTATGAGCGGGGGGGCTTCGGTGAGCAGTTCTTC